Shown below are 3 T cell receptor beta chains from a single sample sequenced in a study of blood T cell repertoires in COVID-19. Clones were sequenced by immunoSEQ multiplex PCR, and TCRdb holds only the in-frame ones, with some missing. The sample has about 200,000 clones; 65% to 90% are singletons. The sample consisted of peripheral blood. Receptors originate from a human donor in a cohort sampled during active COVID-19.

This chain connects TRBV3-1 (or the pseudogene TRBV3-2) to TRBJ2-5; D is perhaps TRBD2 (6 bases). This CDR3 has 13 amino acids. V was cut by 4 bases and J by 5 bases, with 11 bases left in between. CDR1 is LGHDT and CDR2 is YNNKEL in the germline V gene (reference sequence). The CDR3 sequence is CASSRRAGETQYF. CDR3 bases: TGTGCCAGCAGCCGGAGGGCAGGTGAGACCCAGTACTTC.

The chain couples TRBV7-9 to TRBJ1-4; D is possibly TRBD1 (6 bases). This CDR3 has 15 amino acids. V lost 1 base and J lost 11, with 17 bases in between. Germline V gives CDR1 SEHNR, CDR2 FQNEAQ (reference sequence). The DNA for the CDR3 is TGTGCCAGCAGCTTAGGGACCGGGGGGCAGGGGAAACTGTTTTTT. It encodes CASSLGTGGQGKLFF.

This clone occurred once. The chain is built from TRBV11-3 and TRBJ2-2; TRBD2 matches 11 bases. The CDR3 is made up of 14 amino acids. Germline V gene lookup returns CDR1 SGHNT and CDR2 YENEEA. The V gene end was trimmed by 9 bases and the J gene end by 4 bases; junction bases not matched to a gene: 4. CDR3 coding DNA: TGTGCCAGTCGACTAGCGGGATCCACCGGGGAGCTGTTTTTT. Its protein is CASRLAGSTGELFF. Full variable domain (remainder filled in from reference TRBV11-3 and TRBJ2-2): EAGVVQSPRYKIIEKKQPVAFWCNPISGHNTLYWYLQNLGQGPELLIRYENEEAVDDSQLPKDRFSAERLKGVDSTLKIQPAELGDSAVYLCASRLAGSTGELFFGEGSRLTVL.